The source of this TCR beta chain is a study of OX40 agonist ivuxolimab in advanced cancers. At the level of the study: Anti-PD-1, anti-PD-L1 or anti-CTLA-4 therapy given earlier was allowed, and approximately 40% had some. Three patients, one with hepatocellular carcinoma and two with cutaneous melanoma, achieved partial responses. Study outcomes and limitations: Partial responders receiving 0.1-3.0 mg/kg showed among the lowest clonal expansion.

With autoimmune disease history or systemic immunosuppression, patients were excluded. Germline V gene data show CDR1 as KGHSH and CDR2 as LQKENI. This CDR3 is built from 14 residues. With 0 bases removed from V and 0 bases from J, the gap between germline ends came to 3 bases. About this clone: The target antigen is unknown.

The assay was immunoSEQ multiplex PCR, and TCRdb's table has in-frame clones only and misses some. The sample has roughly 25,000 clones, about three quarters seen once. This chain links TRBV18 with TRBJ1-5; D uncertain. Sequences were derived from CD4+ or CD8+ T cells sorted from blood, sampled in a trial of the OX40 agonist ivuxolimab. This receptor was identified in an adult with an advanced solid tumor such as melanoma, head and neck, liver or kidney cancer. The CDR3 is CASSPPDSNQPQHF. The CDR3 bases are TGTGCCAGCTCACCACCAGATAGCAATCAGCCCCAGCATTTT.